This T cell receptor beta chain was recorded in a study of blood T cells in healthy people across ages. The second PCR ran about 6 to 12 cycles with a sample-barcoded 5' primer and J-beta primers. TCRdb re-called the 5' RACE reads through MiXCR, storing one row per CDR3 protein. The sample consists of about 1.6 million distinct CDR3 sequences, about 31% of them appearing once. Germline lookup yields CDR1 DFQATT and CDR2 SNEGSKA (reference sequence). The V end was cut by 0 bases, the J end by 0 bases, with 15 bases between. This CDR3 contains 17 residues. Study-level findings and limits: Long-lived and aged donors differed, with more naive CD4+ cells and higher diversity in the long-lived. Diversity was estimated from one million T cells, and these estimates were considered underestimates. PBMCs went unsorted, and a conclusive naive versus antigen-experienced comparison was therefore prevented. Unknown CMV status may confound age-related changes in expanded clones.

Comments on this clonotype: No antigen is known for it.

The rearrangement joins TRBV20-1 to TRBJ2-1, with D possibly being TRBD1 or TRBD2 (7 bases each). The source is a woman between 25 and 40 years old in good health. Sequences were obtained from blood. The CDR3 nucleotides are TGCAGTGCTAGAGATCAGGGGGGGACCGACTCCTACAATGAGCAGTTCTTC. Translation gives CSARDQGGTDSYNEQFF.